This T cell receptor beta chain was captured by sequencing in a study of identical twins. With template switching, a universal primer site was added, and the cDNA carried unique molecular identifiers. TCRdb ran MiXCR on the 5' RACE reads and lists one entry per CDR3 protein. The sample comprises about 520,000 distinct CDR3 sequences, under 25% of which are singletons, and about 0.91% rests with the top ten. V was pared by 4 bases and J by 6 bases, with 4 bases between. CDR1 is ENHRY and CDR2 is SYGVKD in the germline V gene. CDR3 length: 11 amino acids. Each donor was a healthy Caucasian. These data were likewise used in another study, on T cells expressing NK-cell markers. That source adds: According to the study, TCR beta repertoires originated from sorted CD3+CD56+NKG2C+, CD3+CD56+NKG2C- and CD3+CD56-NKG2C+ T cells. The CD3+CD56-NKG2C+ fraction of a handful of donors was likewise dominated by these clonotypes.

The chain employs TRBV10-3 and TRBJ2-1; D not certain. The TCR was taken from a woman aged 18-29 years in good health. Sequenced input: CD4+ T cells sorted from blood. The CDR3 protein is CAISGVNEQFF. CDR3 DNA sequence: TGTGCCATCAGTGGGGTCAATGAGCAGTTCTTC.